These T cell receptor beta chains were read from a single sample in a study of cytomegalovirus exposure and HLA in healthy donors. The data were produced by immunoSEQ multiplex PCR, yet TCRdb's version contains in-frame clones alone and is incomplete. The sample shows 200,000 to 250,000 clones, approximately 82% of them seen only once. Sequences were obtained from PBMCs. The receptors originated from a man in his late teens or twenties in good health and CMV-seronegative. The conserved cysteine and the conserved F or W are not part of the CDR3 here. The D gene is left open where the match is weak.

cdr3_length | d_call | j_call | v_call | cdr3_aa
17 | TRBD2 | TRBJ2-7 | TRBV4-1 | ASSQDLGGAGGLPYEQY
14 | TRBD1 | TRBJ2-5 | TRBV6-6 | ASRRGQALGQETQY
12 | - | TRBJ1-5 | TRBV5-6 | ASSLAGNNQPQH
14 | - | TRBJ2-7 | TRBV5-1 | ASSYLRGAVSYEQY
13 | - | TRBJ1-1 | TRBV5-1 | ASSEQGREGTEAF
13 | - | TRBJ2-6 | TRBV28 | ASSSQGSGANVLT
12 | TRBD1 | TRBJ2-7 | TRBV7-9 | ASSSGTGSDEQY
12 | - | TRBJ2-7 | TRBV18 | ASSHAQASYEQY
12 | TRBD1 | TRBJ1-4 | TRBV7-6 | ASSSTGGEEKLF
12 | TRBD2 | TRBJ2-3 | TRBV5-1 | ASSLTSGPSTQY
12 | - | TRBJ2-5 | TRBV7-9 | ASSFQGQQETQY